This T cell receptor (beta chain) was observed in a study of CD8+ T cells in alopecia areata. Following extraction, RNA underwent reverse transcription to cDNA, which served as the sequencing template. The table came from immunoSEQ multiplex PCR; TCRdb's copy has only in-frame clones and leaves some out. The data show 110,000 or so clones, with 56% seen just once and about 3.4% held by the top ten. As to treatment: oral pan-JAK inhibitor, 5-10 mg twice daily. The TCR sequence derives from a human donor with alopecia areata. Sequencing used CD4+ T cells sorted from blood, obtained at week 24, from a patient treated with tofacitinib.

The CDR3 loop is CAWSIFPGPDTQYF. The CDR3 nucleotides read TGTGCCTGGAGTATTTTCCCGGGTCCAGATACGCAGTATTTT. V is TRBV30 and J is TRBJ2-3; D remains ambiguous. V dropped 2 bases and J dropped 4 bases, with 13 bases sitting between them. This CDR3 spans 14 amino acids. From germline, CDR1 is GTSNPN and CDR2 SVGIG (reference sequence).